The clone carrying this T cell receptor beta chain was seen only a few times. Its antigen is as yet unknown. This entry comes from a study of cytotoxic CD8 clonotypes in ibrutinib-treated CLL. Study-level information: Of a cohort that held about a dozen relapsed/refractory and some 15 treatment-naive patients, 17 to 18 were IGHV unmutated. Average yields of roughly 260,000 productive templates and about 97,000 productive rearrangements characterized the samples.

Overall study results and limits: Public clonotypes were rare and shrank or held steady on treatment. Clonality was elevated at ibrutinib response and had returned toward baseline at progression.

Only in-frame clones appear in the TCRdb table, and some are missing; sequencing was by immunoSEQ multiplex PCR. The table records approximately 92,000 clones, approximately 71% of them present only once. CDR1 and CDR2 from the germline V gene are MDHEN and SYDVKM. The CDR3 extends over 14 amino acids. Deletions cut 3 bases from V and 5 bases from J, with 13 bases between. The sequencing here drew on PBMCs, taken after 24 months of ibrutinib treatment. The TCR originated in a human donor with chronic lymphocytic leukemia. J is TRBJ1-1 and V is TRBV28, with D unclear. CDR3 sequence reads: CASSFPYAATEAFF. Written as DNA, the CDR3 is TGTGCCAGCAGTTTCCCATACGCGGCTACTGAAGCTTTCTTT. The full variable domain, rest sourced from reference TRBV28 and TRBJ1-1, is DVKVTQSSRYLVKRTGEKVFLECVQDMDHENMFWYRQDPGLGLRLIYFSYDVKMKEKGDIPEGYSVSREKKERFSLILESASTNQTSMYLCASSFPYAATEAFFGQGTRLTVV.